The source of this TCR beta chain is a study of OX40 agonist ivuxolimab in advanced cancers. Study-wide background: Six ivuxolimab dose levels, 0.01 to 10 mg/kg, were given intravenously every 2 weeks.

The CDR3 length is 15 residues. Germline lookup yields CDR1 MRHNA and CDR2 SNTAGT. V lost 6 bases and J lost 7; bases outside the gene matches: 8. As to this clone: What it binds is not known.

Assay: immunoSEQ multiplex PCR; the TCRdb copy retains only in-frame clones and omits some. The sample lists approximately 100,000 clones; about nine tenths were seen once. Any history of autoimmune disease or systemic immunosuppression disqualified patients. Study-wide points: Low levels of normalized T-cell clonal expansion also appeared in some nonresponders. Patients who responded partially at 0.1-3.0 mg/kg showed clonal expansion ranking among the lowest.

The V gene is TRBV6-4, the J gene TRBJ2-1, with TRBD2 matching over 11 bases. Specimen: CD4+ or CD8+ T cells sorted from blood, collected in a trial of the OX40 agonist ivuxolimab. The sequence derives from an adult with an advanced solid tumor such as melanoma, head and neck, liver or kidney cancer. Written as DNA, the CDR3 is TGTGCCAGCAGAGCCCTAGCGGGAGGAGGGAATGAGCAGTTCTTC. Protein product: CASRALAGGGNEQFF.